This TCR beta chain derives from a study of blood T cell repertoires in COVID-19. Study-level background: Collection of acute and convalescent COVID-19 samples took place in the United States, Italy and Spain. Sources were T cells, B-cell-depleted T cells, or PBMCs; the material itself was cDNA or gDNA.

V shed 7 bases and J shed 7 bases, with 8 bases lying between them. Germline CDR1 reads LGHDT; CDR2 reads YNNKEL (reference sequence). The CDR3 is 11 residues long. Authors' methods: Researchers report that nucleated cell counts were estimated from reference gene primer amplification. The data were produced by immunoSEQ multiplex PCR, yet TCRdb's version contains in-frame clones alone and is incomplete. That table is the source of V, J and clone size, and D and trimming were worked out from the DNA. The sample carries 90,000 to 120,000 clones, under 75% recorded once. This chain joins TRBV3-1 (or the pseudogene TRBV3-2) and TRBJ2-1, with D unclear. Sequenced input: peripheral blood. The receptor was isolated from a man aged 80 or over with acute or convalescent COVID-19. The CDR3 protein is CASTTRNEQFF. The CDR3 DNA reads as TGTGCCAGCACCACGCGGAATGAGCAGTTCTTC.